One sample yielded the 22 T cell receptor beta chains listed below, sequenced in a study of blood T cell repertoires in COVID-19. Profiling relied on immunoSEQ multiplex PCR, and the TCRdb table lists in-frame clones only, not all of them. The sample has about 90,000 clones, 80% seen once. Sequences were obtained from peripheral blood. All receptors come from a woman aged 70-85 years with acute or convalescent COVID-19.

The V gene is TRBV7-8, the J gene TRBJ1-4, with 7 nucleotides matching TRBD1. The CDR3 has 15 residues. J lost 5 bases, V lost 5 bases, and 8 bases had no gene match. Germline V gene sequence: CDR1 SGHVS, CDR2 FQNEAQ. This CDR3 is CASSLRQGSNEKLFF. CDR3 in DNA: TGTGCCAGCAGCCTTCGACAGGGATCGAATGAAAAACTGTTTTTT.

This clone appeared once. The chain couples TRBV10-3 to TRBJ2-3; no clear D gene. The CDR3 is 13 amino acids. Germline-derived CDR1 and CDR2 are ENHRY and SYGVKD. The V end was cut by 6 bases, the J end by 0 bases, with 7 bases between. The CDR3 reads CAIRQVSTDTQYF. CDR3 nucleotides: TGTGCCATCAGGCAGGTTAGCACAGATACGCAGTATTTT.

A single count supports this clone. CDR3 nucleotides: TGTGCCAGTAGTATAAGGACAGCCACAGATACGCAGTATTTT. It specifies CASSIRTATDTQYF. The V gene is TRBV19, the J gene TRBJ2-3, with D maybe TRBD1 (6 bases). The CDR3 covers 14 residues. The germline V gene has CDR1 LNHDA and CDR2 SQIVND (reference sequence). The V and J ends lost 2 bases and 2 bases respectively, with 8 bases between them.

The chain joins TRBV5-1 to TRBJ2-7, with D possibly being TRBD2 (6 bases). Trimming shortened V by 4 bases and J by 8 bases, and 22 bases separated the two germline ends. The germline CDR1 and CDR2 sequences are SGHRS and YFSETQ. The CDR3 contains 15 residues. CDR3 protein: CASSPLTAPGDKQYF. In DNA, the CDR3 is TGCGCCAGCAGCCCACTCACGGCCCCGGGGGATAAGCAGTACTTC.

This chain uses TRBV6-1 with TRBJ1-6; TRBD1 is a possible D gene (6 bases). There are 16 residues in the CDR3. V lost 4 bases, J lost 0 bases, and 10 bases lay in between. Germline CDR1 is MNHNS and CDR2 is SASEGT. CDR3 DNA: TGTGCCAGCAGTGGTGGGGGCAGCTCCTATAATTCACCCCTCCACTTT. Protein sequence: CASSGGGSSYNSPLHF.

The genes are TRBV5-1 and TRBJ2-2, with TRBD1 identical over 9 bases. The junction had 1 base not matched to a gene; V was cut back by 1 base and J by 3 bases. This CDR3 has 15 residues. Germline lookup yields CDR1 SGHRS and CDR2 YFSETQ. The CDR3 nucleotides are TGCGCCAGCAGCTTGCGGACAGGGGACACCGGGGAGCTGTTTTTT. Translated: CASSLRTGDTGELFF.

The J gene is TRBJ2-1, the V gene TRBV28; TRBD2 matches at 12 bases. This CDR3 is built from 15 residues. The germline V gene encodes CDR1 MDHEN and CDR2 SYDVKM. Germline trimming cut 7 bases from V and 5 bases from J; bases unmatched to any gene: 6. CDR3 loop: CASTPSGRADNEQFF. The CDR3 DNA sequence: TGTGCCAGCACCCCTAGCGGGAGGGCCGACAATGAGCAGTTCTTC.

The chain couples TRBV5-4 to TRBJ2-3, with 7 bases aligning to TRBD2. V trimming: 4 bases; J trimming: 0 bases; junction bases outside the gene matches: 11. This CDR3 contains 17 residues. The V gene's germline CDR1 is SGHNT and CDR2 YYREEE (reference sequence). CDR3 in amino acids: CASSPTGTTFSTDTQYF. CDR3 DNA: TGTGCCAGCAGCCCTACCGGGACTACCTTTAGCACAGATACGCAGTATTTT. Variable domain in full (rest from reference TRBV5-4 and TRBJ2-3): ETGVTQSPTHLIKTRGQQVTLRCSSQSGHNTVSWYQQALGQGPQFIFQYYREEENGRGNFPPRFSGLQFPNYSSELNVNALELDDSALYLCASSPTGTTFSTDTQYFGPGTRLTVL.

The chain employs TRBV5-4 and TRBJ2-2; D perhaps matches TRBD1 (5 bases). This CDR3 spans 15 amino acids. CDR1 and CDR2 from the germline V gene are SGHNT and YYREEE (reference sequence). The V and J ends lost 1 base and 4 bases respectively, with 11 bases between them. The CDR3 reads CASSLSGRATGELFF. The CDR3 DNA is TGTGCCAGCAGCTTGTCTGGCAGGGCCACCGGGGAGCTGTTTTTT.

A few counts support this clone. This chain uses TRBV2 with TRBJ1-2; D uncertain. With 0 bases removed from V and 5 bases from J, the gap between germline ends came to 13 bases. CDR1 and CDR2 (germline): SNHLY, FYNNEI. This CDR3 is built from 15 residues. The CDR3 spells CASSEARGLSYGYTF. The CDR3 DNA reads TGTGCCAGCAGTGAAGCGAGAGGACTATCATATGGCTACACCTTC.

J is TRBJ1-1 and V is TRBV13, with TRBD1 matching over 7 bases. CDR1 PRHDT and CDR2 FYEKMQ come from the germline V gene (reference sequence). The CDR3 is made up of 13 amino acids. The junction had 5 bases not matched to a gene; V was cut back by 3 bases and J by 7 bases. The CDR3, as DNA: TGTGCCAGCAGCTTCCGACAGGGTGGTGAAGCTTTCTTT. Translated: CASSFRQGGEAFF.

The chain recombines TRBV6-1 with TRBJ1-1; unclear D gene. Germline-derived CDR1 and CDR2 are MNHNS and SASEGT. V shed 5 bases and J shed 13 bases, with 14 bases lying between them. This CDR3 is 11 amino acids long. CDR3 DNA: TGTGCCAGCAGTTACGAGGGATCGTATTTCTTT. Amino acid sequence: CASSYEGSYFF.

V usage is TRBV18 and J usage is TRBJ2-3; D unclear. Germline values: CDR1 KGHSH, CDR2 LQKENI. Trimming left V 3 bases short and J 2 bases short, with 6 bases between. The CDR3 has 13 residues. CDR3 loop: CASSPLPTDTQYF. Written as DNA, the CDR3 is TGTGCCAGCTCACCCCTCCCCACAGATACGCAGTATTTT.

The genes are TRBV5-1 and TRBJ2-1, with 9 bases matching TRBD2. Germline assignment: CDR1 SGHRS and CDR2 YFSETQ. V shed 3 bases and J 9 bases; nucleotides not matched to a gene: 16. The CDR3 has 17 amino acids. DNA for the CDR3: TGCGCCAGCAGCTCATTAGGTGATAGCGGGAGCTTACGTGAGCAGTTCTTC. Translation: CASSSLGDSGSLREQFF.

V and J are TRBV18 and TRBJ2-1; possibly TRBD2 for D (5 bases). The germline V gene has CDR1 KGHSH and CDR2 LQKENI. Trimming removed 3 bases from V and 3 bases from J, with 24 bases in between. This CDR3 has 19 amino acids. CDR3 in DNA: TGTGCCAGCTCACCCCCAGGCGTGAAAGCGGATGATTACTACAATGAGCAGTTCTTC. It specifies CASSPPGVKADDYYNEQFF. Full variable domain (rest looked up from reference TRBV18 and TRBJ2-1): NAGVMQNPRHLVRRRGQEARLRCSPMKGHSHVYWYRQLPEEGLKFMVYLQKENIIDESGMPKERFSAEFPKEGPSILRIQQVVRGDSAAYFCASSPPGVKADDYYNEQFFGPGTRLTVL.

The rearrangement links TRBV7-9 to TRBJ1-3; perhaps TRBD1 as D (5 bases). The CDR3 runs to 14 residues. Trimming shortened V by 1 base and J by 9 bases, and 13 bases separated the two germline ends. Germline loops: CDR1 SEHNR, CDR2 FQNEAQ (reference sequence). This CDR3 reads CASSLGQTHGTIYF. The CDR3 bases are TGTGCCAGCAGCTTAGGACAGACCCATGGCACCATATATTTT.

The CDR3 loop reads CASSTQTGSNQPQHF. DNA of the CDR3: TGTGCCAGCAGTACTCAGACAGGGAGCAATCAGCCCCAGCATTTT. V and J are TRBV6-5 and TRBJ1-5; TRBD1 matches at 7 bases. With 5 bases clipped from V and 1 base from J, the junction kept 5 bases outside the gene matches. The CDR3 is made up of 15 amino acids. Germline V gene lookup returns CDR1 MNHEY and CDR2 SVGAGI.

Written as DNA, the CDR3 is TGTGCCAGCAGCTTAGGATCCGGGACAGGGGCAGATACGCAGTATTTT. Translation gives CASSLGSGTGADTQYF. The J gene is TRBJ2-3, the V gene TRBV11-2, with 10 bases lining up with TRBD1. V trimming: 1 base; J trimming: 4 bases; junction bases outside the gene matches: 5. In germline, CDR1 is SGHAT, CDR2 FQNNGV. CDR3 length: 16 amino acids.

This rearrangement joins TRBV28 to TRBJ2-7; maybe TRBD2 (5 bases). V gave up 7 bases and J gave up 5 bases, with 18 bases separating them. This CDR3 region has 14 residues. The germline gives CDR1 MDHEN, CDR2 SYDVKM. CDR3 DNA: TGTGCCAGCACTAACGTCGGGAACAGCCACGAGCAGTACTTC. It yields the protein CASTNVGNSHEQYF. The full variable domain, rest sourced from reference TRBV28 and TRBJ2-7, is DVKVTQSSRYLVKRTGEKVFLECVQDMDHENMFWYRQDPGLGLRLIYFSYDVKMKEKGDIPEGYSVSREKKERFSLILESASTNQTSMYLCASTNVGNSHEQYFGPGTRLTVT.

This chain joins TRBV5-1 and TRBJ1-4, with D perhaps matching TRBD1 (6 bases). V was trimmed by 4 bases and J by 3 bases, leaving 13 bases between them. Germline V gives CDR1 SGHRS, CDR2 YFSETQ. The CDR3 loop spans 15 amino acids. CDR3: CASSLGGPSNEKLFF. In nucleotides, the CDR3 is TGCGCCAGCAGCCTCGGGGGGCCCTCTAATGAAAAACTGTTTTTT.

The J gene is TRBJ2-1, the V gene TRBV5-1, with D hard to call. Trimming stripped 0 bases from V and 6 bases from J, with 7 bases between. Germline CDR1 reads SGHRS; CDR2 reads YFSETQ. This CDR3 is built from 13 residues. The CDR3 DNA sequence: TGCGCCAGCAGCTTGGTTCTAGGCAATGAGCAGTTCTTC. Residues: CASSLVLGNEQFF.

CDR3 sequence (DNA): TGTGCCAGCAGTGTCAGGGGCTATAATTCACCCCTCCACTTT. Encoded protein: CASSVRGYNSPLHF. This chain uses TRBV27 with TRBJ1-6; TRBD1 is a possible D gene (6 bases). This CDR3 contains 14 residues. The germline CDR1 and CDR2 sequences are MNHEY and SMNVEV (reference sequence). V was clipped by 5 bases and J by 3 bases, with 8 bases between them.